The 15 T cell receptor beta chains below were found in one sample sequenced in a study of molecular identifiers for immune sequencing clone quantification. TCRdb reanalysed the PCR reads using MiXCR and keeps one entry per CDR3 protein. This table holds about 640,000 distinct CDR3 sequences, approximately 20% found once. Sequencing used naive CD8+ T cells from blood, with Jurkat cell RNA spiked in. Subset meaning: FACS-sorted CD8+CD4-CCR7+CD45RA+ naive T cells. These receptors all come from a human donor in good health. Some libraries in this study had Jurkat cell RNA spiked in.

This chain uses TRBV19 with TRBJ2-2; 12 bases map to TRBD1. V was clipped by 1 base and J by 3 bases; unmatched bases: 15. Per germline, CDR1 LNHDA and CDR2 SQIVND (reference sequence). This CDR3 has 21 residues. The CDR3, as DNA: TGTGCCAGTAGTATAGTTCAGGGACAGGGGGCATGGACTAGCGACACCGGGGAGCTGTTTTTT. The encoded protein is CASSIVQGQGAWTSDTGELFF.

On this clonotype itself: Being one base from a much bigger clone, this may be a read error. The CDR3 protein is CASSYGGRRQGTQYF. The DNA for the CDR3 is TGTGCCAGCAGTTACGGAGGGAGGCGGCAAGGGACCCAGTACTTC. This chain connects TRBV6-5 to TRBJ2-5, with a possible D match to TRBD2 (6 bases). CDR3 length: 15 amino acids. Germline V gives CDR1 MNHEY, CDR2 SVGAGI.

This clonotype was seen many times. V and J are TRBV10-2 and TRBJ1-1; D ambiguous. The CDR3 extends over 12 amino acids. V was trimmed by 3 bases and J by 4 bases, leaving 6 bases between them. Looked up from germline, CDR1 is WSHSY and CDR2 is SAAADI. The DNA for the CDR3 is TGCGCCAGCAGTGAACCGCGCACTGAAGCTTTCTTT. The encoded protein is CASSEPRTEAFF.

In regard to this clonotype: Being one base from a much bigger clone, this may be a read error. The chain employs TRBV7-9 and TRBJ2-6; D tentatively reads TRBD1 or TRBD2 (5 bases each). The germline V gene has CDR1 SEHNR and CDR2 FQNEAQ (reference sequence). The CDR3 covers 15 residues. DNA of the CDR3: TGTGCCGGCAGCTTAGTGGGGGTTGGGGCCAACGTCCTGACTTTC. Translation: CAGSLVGVGANVLTF.

This clonotype occurred many times. This chain joins TRBV27 and TRBJ2-6, with a tentative D call TRBD1 (5 bases). Trimming took 5 bases from V and 15 from J, leaving 20 bases between them. This CDR3 is built from 14 residues. Germline V CDR1 and CDR2: MNHEY, SMNVEV (reference sequence). This CDR3 reads CASSPRPDSHDLTF. In nucleotides, the CDR3 is TGTGCCAGCAGTCCTAGACCCGACAGTCACGACCTGACTTTC.

This clonotype came up many times. CDR3 loop: CASSQPTVNTGELFF. The CDR3 coding sequence is TGTGCCAGCAGCCAACCGACAGTGAACACCGGGGAGCTGTTTTTT. The rearrangement links TRBV3-1 to TRBJ2-2; D is possibly TRBD1 (5 bases). Trimming cost V 2 bases and J 1 base, with 8 bases left between them. This CDR3 is built from 15 residues. Per germline, CDR1 LGHDT and CDR2 YNNKEL (reference sequence).

This clonotype was observed at least ten times. The V call is TRBV4-3, the J call TRBJ2-5; no clear D gene. Trimming took 0 bases from V and 2 from J, leaving 10 bases between them. Germline V gene sequence: CDR1 LGHNA, CDR2 YSLEER. The CDR3 is 15 residues long. The CDR3 loop reads CASSQDGRIQETQYF. The CDR3 bases are TGCGCCAGCAGCCAAGATGGAAGGATACAAGAGACCCAGTACTTC.

In this sample, this clonotype turned up once. The genes are TRBV6-2 or TRBV6-3 and TRBJ1-5; D is uncertain. Germline V lookup: CDR1 MNHEY, CDR2 SVGEGT. V lost 2 bases and J 8 bases, leaving 13 bases between the germline ends. The CDR3 sequence is 14 residues long. The CDR3 DNA sequence: TGTGCCAGCAGTTACAGCCCCTCAGAGGAGCCCCAGCATTTT. This sequence encodes CASSYSPSEEPQHF.

V and J are TRBV4-1 and TRBJ2-7, with D maybe TRBD2 (6 bases). Per the germline V gene, CDR1 is MGHRA and CDR2 is YSYEKL. Trimming left V 0 bases short and J 2 bases short, with 20 bases between. CDR3 length: 18 amino acids. The CDR3: CASSQDSSAGFEAYEQYF. DNA for the CDR3: TGCGCCAGCAGCCAAGATTCATCAGCGGGTTTTGAGGCCTACGAGCAGTACTTC.

This clonotype was detected ten times or more. One junction end disagrees with the germline gene, perhaps due to a read error. J is TRBJ2-1 and V is TRBV7-7; TRBD2 agrees at 10 bases. CDR1 SSHAT and CDR2 FNYEAQ come from the germline V gene (reference sequence). The length of the CDR3 is 17 residues. Written as DNA, the CDR3 is TGTGCTAGCAGCTTAACACCCGGGACTAGCGTATACAATGAGCAGTTCTTC. Its translation: CASSLTPGTSVYNEQFF.

This clonotype was counted at least ten times. This sequence joins TRBV14 and TRBJ1-1; D remains unclear. Germline assignment: CDR1 SGHDN and CDR2 FVKESK. The CDR3 covers 14 residues. Trimming removed 4 bases from V and 3 bases from J, with 12 bases in between. The CDR3 sequence is CASSRWVSDTEAFF. CDR3 bases: TGTGCCAGCAGCCGGTGGGTATCGGACACTGAAGCTTTCTTT.

A word on this clonotype: A much larger clone lies a single base off, so this may be a read error. The V gene is TRBV6-2 or TRBV6-3, the J gene TRBJ1-5; the D gene is possibly TRBD1 (6 bases). The CDR3 has 15 amino acids. CDR1 MNHEY and CDR2 SVGEGT come from the germline V gene. The chain's CDR3 is CASSFRGIDNRPQHF. CDR3 bases: TGTGCCAGCAGTTTCAGGGGAATTGACAATCGGCCCCAGCATTTT.

This chain links TRBV4-2 with TRBJ1-2; D unclear. Germline V lookup: CDR1 LGHNA, CDR2 YNFKEQ. Between the trimmed V and J ends, which lost 0 bases and 2 bases, there was a span of 13 bases. The CDR3 is made up of 16 amino acids. CDR3 sequence reads: CASSQDFSESNYGYTF. CDR3 coding DNA: TGTGCCAGCAGCCAAGATTTTTCAGAATCGAACTATGGCTACACCTTC.

This clonotype came up many times. V is TRBV20-1 and J is TRBJ1-5, with D possibly being TRBD1 (5 bases). The CDR3 is 14 amino acids. Per germline, CDR1 DFQATT and CDR2 SNEGSKA (reference sequence). V gave up 1 base and J gave up 9 bases, with 16 bases separating them. CDR3 nucleotide sequence: TGCAGTGCTAGAGCCCTTTTTGAAGGGGTGCCCCAGCATTTT. It yields the protein CSARALFEGVPQHF.

The sample holds many counts of this clonotype. V and J are TRBV7-6 and TRBJ1-1; maybe TRBD1 (5 bases). Germline assignment: CDR1 SGHVS and CDR2 FNYEAQ. Trimming stripped 6 bases from V and 6 bases from J, with 14 bases between. The CDR3 consists of 13 residues. This CDR3 reads CASSAGMGPEAFF. CDR3 nucleotides: TGTGCCAGCAGTGCAGGGATGGGGCCTGAAGCTTTCTTT.